This TCR beta chain was documented in a study of T cell changes during pregnancy in multiple sclerosis. On this clone itself: Within the sample, other DNA sequences also encode this same CDR3.

Sequenced by immunoSEQ multiplex PCR; TCRdb stores in-frame clones only, minus some. The sample holds 100,000 or so clones, 92% seen once. Germline lookup yields CDR1 ENHRY and CDR2 SYGVKD. Between the trimmed V and J ends, which lost 6 bases and 3 bases, there was a span of 4 bases. The CDR3 is made up of 11 amino acids. The chain has TRBV10-3 and TRBJ2-3; D gene unclear. Specimen: peripheral blood, collected after pregnancy. The clonotype originates from a female donor with multiple sclerosis, enrolled in a pregnancy study. The CDR3 loop reads CAISGTDTQYF. The DNA for the CDR3 is TGTGCCATCAGCGGGACAGATACGCAGTATTTT.